A selection of T cell receptor beta chains follows, all from one sample in a study of cytomegalovirus exposure and HLA in healthy donors. Clones were read by immunoSEQ multiplex PCR, and TCRdb kept only the in-frame ones, dropping some. The data show 120,000 or so clones, around 80% seen once. Sequencing was carried out using PBMCs. Source of these receptors: a man aged 18 to 30 in good health and CMV-seronegative. Each CDR3 is given with its conserved first and last residue. D genes are given only for firm matches. Some rows have no size entry. The others give once, few or many, or a class for an expanded clone.

J: TRBJ2-7
size: once
D: TRBD2
V: TRBV6-5
CDR3: CASSYSLVAGPHEQYF
DNA: TGTGCCAGCAGTTACTCGCTCGTAGCGGGACCCCACGAGCAGTACTTC

J: TRBJ2-7
size: -
D: TRBD2
V: TRBV7-8
CDR3: CASSSPRSGSSYEQYF
DNA: TGTGCCAGCAGCTCTCCTAGAAGCGGGAGCTCCTACGAGCAGTACTTC

J: TRBJ2-3
size: -
D: TRBD1
V: TRBV7-2
CDR3: CASSIQNHPGQVTDTQYF
DNA: TGTGCCAGCAGCATACAGAACCATCCGGGACAGGTCACAGATACGCAGTATTTT

J: TRBJ1-5
size: -
D: -
V: TRBV19
CDR3: CASSIGQYSNQPQHF
DNA: TGTGCCAGTAGTATAGGACAATATAGCAATCAGCCCCAGCATTTT

J: TRBJ2-2
size: -
D: -
V: TRBV7-8
CDR3: CASSLGLYPNTGELFF
DNA: TGTGCCAGCAGCTTAGGTCTATATCCGAACACCGGGGAGCTGTTTTTT

J: TRBJ1-1
size: -
D: -
V: TRBV5-5
CDR3: CASSLGLAGPNTEAFF
DNA: TGTGCCAGCAGCTTGGGATTGGCAGGGCCGAACACTGAAGCTTTCTTT

J: TRBJ2-3
size: -
D: TRBD2
V: TRBV19
CDR3: CASSKLSRRERASTQYF
DNA: TGTGCCAGTAGTAAACTCAGCAGGCGGGAGCGGGCATCAACGCAGTATTTT

J: TRBJ2-6
size: -
D: -
V: TRBV10-3
CDR3: CAISQSGANVLTF
DNA: TGTGCCATCAGTCAATCTGGGGCCAACGTCCTGACTTTC

J: TRBJ1-1
size: -
D: -
V: TRBV29-1
CDR3: CSVEQGRATEAFF
DNA: TGCAGCGTTGAGCAAGGCAGGGCTACTGAAGCTTTCTTT

J: TRBJ1-2
size: once
D: -
V: TRBV6-1
CDR3: CASSPRVLWGYTF
DNA: TGTGCCAGCAGCCCCCGGGTCCTGTGGGGCTACACCTTC

J: TRBJ2-7
size: -
D: TRBD1
V: TRBV30
CDR3: CAWSTGTGGHEQYF
DNA: TGTGCCTGGAGTACCGGGACAGGGGGACACGAGCAGTACTTC

J: TRBJ1-1
size: -
D: -
V: TRBV6-1
CDR3: CASSDGVSNTEAFF
DNA: TGTGCCAGCAGTGACGGGGTTTCGAACACTGAAGCTTTCTTT

J: TRBJ2-7
size: once
D: -
V: TRBV4-3
CDR3: CASSQDPTHYASYEQYF
DNA: TGCGCCAGCAGCCAAGATCCGACCCACTACGCCTCCTACGAGCAGTACTTC

J: TRBJ1-1
size: -
D: -
V: TRBV19
CDR3: CASSSRRSNTEAFF
DNA: TGTGCCAGTAGCAGCCGGAGGTCGAACACTGAAGCTTTCTTT

J: TRBJ2-1
size: -
D: TRBD2
V: TRBV7-2
CDR3: CASSKTSGQGNEQFF
DNA: TGTGCCAGCAGCAAAACTAGCGGCCAGGGCAATGAGCAGTTCTTC

J: TRBJ1-2
size: -
D: TRBD1
V: TRBV19
CDR3: CASSTRPGQYGYTF
DNA: TGTGCCAGTAGTACAAGACCGGGACAGTATGGCTACACCTTC

J: TRBJ2-7
size: -
D: TRBD2
V: TRBV28
CDR3: CASSSTGTRSSYEQYF
DNA: TGTGCCAGCAGTTCTACCGGGACTAGATCCTCCTACGAGCAGTACTTC

J: TRBJ2-2
size: -
D: TRBD1
V: TRBV5-1
CDR3: CASNLDRPNTGELFF
DNA: TGCGCCAGCAACCTGGACAGGCCGAACACCGGGGAGCTGTTTTTT

J: TRBJ2-7
size: few
D: -
V: TRBV5-1
CDR3: CASSFSSYEQYF
DNA: TGCGCCAGCAGCTTCAGCTCCTACGAGCAGTACTTC

J: TRBJ2-5
size: -
D: TRBD2
V: TRBV6-1
CDR3: CASGLALKVETQYF
DNA: TGTGCCAGCGGACTAGCTCTCAAGGTCGAGACCCAGTACTTC

J: TRBJ2-3
size: -
D: TRBD2
V: TRBV30
CDR3: CAWTAGVGGDTQYF
DNA: TGTGCCTGGACCGCGGGAGTTGGAGGAGATACGCAGTATTTT

J: TRBJ1-2
size: -
D: -
V: TRBV4-2
CDR3: CASSLYSDRNYGYTF
DNA: TGTGCCAGCAGCCTTTATTCCGACAGGAACTATGGCTACACCTTC

J: TRBJ2-1
size: -
D: TRBD1
V: TRBV15
CDR3: CATSRTTQGDEQFF
DNA: TGTGCCACCAGCCGGACAACTCAGGGGGATGAGCAGTTCTTC

J: TRBJ2-1
size: -
D: -
V: TRBV4-1
CDR3: CASSGENPSEQFF
DNA: TGCGCCAGCAGCGGGGAGAACCCAAGTGAGCAGTTCTTC

J: TRBJ2-6
size: once
D: -
V: TRBV2
CDR3: CASRHRFFSSGANVLTF
DNA: TGTGCCAGCAGACACAGGTTCTTTAGCTCTGGGGCCAACGTCCTGACTTTC

J: TRBJ2-1
size: once
D: TRBD2
V: TRBV4-1
CDR3: CASSYPGTSNEQFF
DNA: TGCGCCAGCAGCTACCCCGGGACTAGCAACGAGCAGTTCTTC

J: TRBJ2-5
size: -
D: TRBD2
V: TRBV7-2
CDR3: CASSLGGTSKETQYF
DNA: TGTGCCAGCAGCTTAGGGGGGACTAGCAAAGAGACCCAGTACTTC

J: TRBJ2-5
size: -
D: -
V: TRBV5-1
CDR3: CASSLQDWRGETQYF
DNA: TGCGCCAGCAGCCTACAAGACTGGCGCGGGGAGACCCAGTACTTC